This record concerns one T cell receptor (beta chain) sequence. The CDR3 spans 14 residues. Looked up from germline, CDR1 is LNHDA and CDR2 is SQIVND (reference sequence). V shed 4 bases and J 1 base; nucleotides not matched to a gene: 2. These data belong to a study of blood T cell repertoires in COVID-19. Across the study: Sample material is recorded as cDNA or gDNA derived from T cells, B-cell-depleted T cells, or PBMCs.

Here immunoSEQ multiplex PCR was the method, and the copy in TCRdb shows in-frame clones only, minus some. The sample records some 40,000 clones, roughly 78% being singletons. The clonotype originates from a man older than 75 with active or convalescent COVID-19. This rearrangement joins TRBV19 to TRBJ2-3; 7 bases line up with TRBD1. The sequenced sample consisted of peripheral blood. The CDR3 DNA reads as TGTGCCAGTAGTACCGGACAGGGCACAGATACGCAGTATTTT. It is translated as CASSTGQGTDTQYF. Complete variable domain (other parts from reference TRBV19 and TRBJ2-3): DGGITQSPKYLFRKEGQNVTLSCEQNLNHDAMYWYRQDPGQGLRLIYYSQIVNDFQKGDIAEGYSVSREKKESFPLTVTSAQKNPTAFYLCASSTGQGTDTQYFGPGTRLTVL.